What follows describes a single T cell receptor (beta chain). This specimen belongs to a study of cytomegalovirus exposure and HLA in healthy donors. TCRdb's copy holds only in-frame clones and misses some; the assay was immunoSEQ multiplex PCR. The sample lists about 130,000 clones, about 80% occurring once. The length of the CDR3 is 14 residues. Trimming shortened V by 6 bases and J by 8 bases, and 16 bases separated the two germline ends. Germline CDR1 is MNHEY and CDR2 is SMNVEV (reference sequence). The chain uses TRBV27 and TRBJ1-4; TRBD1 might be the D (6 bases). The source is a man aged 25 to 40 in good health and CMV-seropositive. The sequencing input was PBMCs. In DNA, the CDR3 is TGTGCCAGCAGCCCACAGGGCGCGGTCGAAAAACTGTTTTTT. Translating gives CASSPQGAVEKLFF.